The text below deals with one T cell receptor (beta chain). Trimming removed 5 bases from V and 4 bases from J, with 11 bases in between. CDR3 size: 13 residues. In germline, CDR1 is MNHEY, CDR2 SVGAGI. With 60 Vbeta and 13 Jbeta primers, the PCR was carried out. The assay was immunoSEQ multiplex PCR, and TCRdb's table has in-frame clones only and misses some. The sample totals about 74,000 clones. The data are from a study of cytomegalovirus exposure and HLA in healthy donors. The receptor was isolated from a female donor in good health and CMV-seropositive. This chain uses TRBV6-5 with TRBJ1-1; D not certain. The specimen sequenced was PBMCs. The CDR3 sequence: CASSPEVSTEAFF. DNA of the CDR3: TGTGCCAGCAGTCCCGAGGTGAGCACTGAAGCTTTCTTT.